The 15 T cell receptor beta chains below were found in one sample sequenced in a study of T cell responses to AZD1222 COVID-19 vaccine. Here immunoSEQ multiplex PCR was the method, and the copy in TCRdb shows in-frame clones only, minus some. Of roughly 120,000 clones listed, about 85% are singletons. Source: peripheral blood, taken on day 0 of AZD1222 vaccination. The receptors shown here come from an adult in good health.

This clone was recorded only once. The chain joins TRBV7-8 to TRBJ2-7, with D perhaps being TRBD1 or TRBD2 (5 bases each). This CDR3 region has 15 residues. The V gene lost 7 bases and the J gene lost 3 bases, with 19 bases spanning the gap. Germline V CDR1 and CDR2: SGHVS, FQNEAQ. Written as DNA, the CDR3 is TGTGCCAGCAACATAAATGGGGGAACAAGCTACGAGCAGTACTTC. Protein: CASNINGGTSYEQYF. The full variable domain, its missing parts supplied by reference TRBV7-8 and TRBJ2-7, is GAGVSQSPRYKVAKRGQDVALRCDPISGHVSLFWYQQALGQGPEFLTYFQNEAQLDKSGLPSDRFFAERPEGSVSTLKIQRTQQEDSAVYLCASNINGGTSYEQYFGPGTRLTVT.

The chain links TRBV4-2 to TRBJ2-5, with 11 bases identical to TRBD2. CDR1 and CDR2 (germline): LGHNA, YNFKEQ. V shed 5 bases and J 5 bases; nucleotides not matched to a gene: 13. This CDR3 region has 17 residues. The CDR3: CASSSGVAGGVSETQYF. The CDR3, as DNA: TGTGCCAGCAGCTCCGGCGTAGCGGGGGGGGTCAGCGAGACCCAGTACTTC.

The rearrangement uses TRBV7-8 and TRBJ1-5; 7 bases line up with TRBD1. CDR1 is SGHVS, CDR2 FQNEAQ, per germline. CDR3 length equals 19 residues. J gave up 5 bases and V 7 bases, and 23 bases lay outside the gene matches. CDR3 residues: CASTQLQGGPPSDDQPQHF. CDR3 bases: TGTGCCAGCACCCAATTGCAGGGGGGACCCCCGTCGGACGATCAGCCCCAGCATTTT.

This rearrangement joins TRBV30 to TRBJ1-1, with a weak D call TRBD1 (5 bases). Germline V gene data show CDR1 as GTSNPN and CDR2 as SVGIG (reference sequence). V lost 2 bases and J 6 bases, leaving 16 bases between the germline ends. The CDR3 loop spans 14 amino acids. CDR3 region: CAWSSKYVGAEAFF. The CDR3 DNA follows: TGTGCCTGGAGTAGTAAATACGTAGGGGCTGAAGCTTTCTTT.

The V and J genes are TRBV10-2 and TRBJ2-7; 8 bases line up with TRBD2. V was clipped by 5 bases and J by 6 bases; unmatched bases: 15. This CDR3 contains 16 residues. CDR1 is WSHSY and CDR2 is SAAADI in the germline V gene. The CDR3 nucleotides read TGCGCCAGCAGTCCCACCCTAAATTCGGGGGGGCCCGAGCAGTACTTC. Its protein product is CASSPTLNSGGPEQYF.

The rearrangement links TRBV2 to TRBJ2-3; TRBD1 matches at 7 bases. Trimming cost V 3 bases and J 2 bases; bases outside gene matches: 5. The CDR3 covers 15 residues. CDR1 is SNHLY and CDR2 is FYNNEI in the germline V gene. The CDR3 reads CASSEDRHLTDTQYF. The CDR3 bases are TGTGCCAGCAGTGAGGACAGGCACCTCACAGATACGCAGTATTTT.

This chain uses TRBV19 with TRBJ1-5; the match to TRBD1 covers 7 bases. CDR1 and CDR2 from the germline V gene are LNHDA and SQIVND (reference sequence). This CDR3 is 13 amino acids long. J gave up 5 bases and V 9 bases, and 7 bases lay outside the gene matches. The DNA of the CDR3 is TGTGCCAGCCAACAGGGGATGGATCAGCCCCAGCATTTT. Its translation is CASQQGMDQPQHF.

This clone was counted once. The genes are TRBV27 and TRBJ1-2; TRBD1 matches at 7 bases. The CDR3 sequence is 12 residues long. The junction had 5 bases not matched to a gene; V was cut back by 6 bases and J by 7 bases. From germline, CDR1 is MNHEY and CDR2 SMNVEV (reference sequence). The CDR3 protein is CASRDRVAGYTF. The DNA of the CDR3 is TGTGCCAGCAGAGACAGGGTCGCTGGCTACACCTTC.

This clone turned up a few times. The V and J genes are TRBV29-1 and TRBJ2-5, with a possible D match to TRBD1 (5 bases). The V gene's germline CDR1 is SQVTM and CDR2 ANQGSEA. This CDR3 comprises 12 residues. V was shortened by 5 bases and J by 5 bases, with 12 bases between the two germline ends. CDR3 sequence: CSVLQGGETQYF. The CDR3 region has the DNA TGCAGCGTTCTTCAGGGTGGGGAGACCCAGTACTTC.

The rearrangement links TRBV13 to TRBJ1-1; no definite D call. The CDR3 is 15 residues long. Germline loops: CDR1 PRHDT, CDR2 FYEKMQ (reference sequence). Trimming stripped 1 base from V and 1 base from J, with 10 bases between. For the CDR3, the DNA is TGTGCCAGCAGCTTAGACCCAGGCCCGAACACTGAAGCTTTCTTT. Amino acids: CASSLDPGPNTEAFF.

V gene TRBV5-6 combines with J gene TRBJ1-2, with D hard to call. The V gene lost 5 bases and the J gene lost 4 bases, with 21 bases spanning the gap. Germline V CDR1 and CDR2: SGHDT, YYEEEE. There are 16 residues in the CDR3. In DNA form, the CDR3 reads TGTGCCAGCAGGCCTGGGCAAGGAATAACTACCTATGGCTACACCTTC. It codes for CASRPGQGITTYGYTF.

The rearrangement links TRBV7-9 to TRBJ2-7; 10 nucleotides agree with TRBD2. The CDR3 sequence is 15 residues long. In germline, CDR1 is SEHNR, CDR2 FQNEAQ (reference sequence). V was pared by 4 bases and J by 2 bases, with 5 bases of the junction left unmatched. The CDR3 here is CASSSRLAGTYEQYF. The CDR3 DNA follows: TGTGCCAGCAGCTCTCGACTAGCGGGTACCTACGAGCAGTACTTC.

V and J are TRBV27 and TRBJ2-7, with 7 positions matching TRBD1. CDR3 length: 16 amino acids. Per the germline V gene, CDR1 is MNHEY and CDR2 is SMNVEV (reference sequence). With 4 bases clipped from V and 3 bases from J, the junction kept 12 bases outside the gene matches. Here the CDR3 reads CASSSYTRTGLYEQYF. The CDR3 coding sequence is TGTGCCAGCAGTTCCTATACCCGGACAGGACTCTACGAGCAGTACTTC.

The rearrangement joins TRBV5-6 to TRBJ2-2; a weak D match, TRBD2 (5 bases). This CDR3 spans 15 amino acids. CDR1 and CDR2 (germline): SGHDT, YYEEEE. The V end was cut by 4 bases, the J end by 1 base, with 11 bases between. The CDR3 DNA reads TGTGCCAGCAGCCCGGCGAGGGTGAACACCGGGGAGCTGTTTTTT. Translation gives CASSPARVNTGELFF.

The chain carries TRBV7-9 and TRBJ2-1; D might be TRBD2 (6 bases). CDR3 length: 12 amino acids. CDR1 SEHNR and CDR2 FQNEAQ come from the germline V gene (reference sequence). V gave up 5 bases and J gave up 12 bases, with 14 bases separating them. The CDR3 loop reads CASSLSIGGQFF. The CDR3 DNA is TGTGCCAGCAGCCTATCCATCGGGGGGCAGTTCTTC.